The present T cell receptor (beta chain) was sequenced within a study of T cells in tuberculosis. Study-wide background: CD1B tetramers identified T cells specific for mycobacterial lipid GMM.

No alpha-beta pairing information exists for these sequences. TCRdb keeps only in-frame clones here, not all; method: immunoSEQ multiplex PCR. The sample shows some 90,000 clones, roughly 88% of them seen only once. This CDR3 has 14 amino acids. CDR1 is MNHNS and CDR2 is SASEGT in the germline V gene. Trimming shortened V by 6 bases and J by 4 bases, and 15 bases separated the two germline ends. Thawed, overnight-rested PBMC were stained with GMM-loaded CD1B tetramer, viability dye and anti-CD3, then sorted. The lipid loaded on the CD1B tetramers was C32 glucose monomycolate from Rhodococcus equi. Tetramer-negative cells, around 110,000 per donor, were also sorted.

The J gene is TRBJ2-5, the V gene TRBV6-1, with a possible D match to TRBD1 (6 bases). Sequencing was done on a sample of CD1b-GMM tetramer-negative cells sorted from PBMCs. This sequence originates from an adult woman with latent tuberculosis. The CDR3 sequence: CASRLQGRLETQYF. The CDR3 nucleotides read TGTGCCAGCAGATTACAGGGTAGGCTAGAGACCCAGTACTTC.